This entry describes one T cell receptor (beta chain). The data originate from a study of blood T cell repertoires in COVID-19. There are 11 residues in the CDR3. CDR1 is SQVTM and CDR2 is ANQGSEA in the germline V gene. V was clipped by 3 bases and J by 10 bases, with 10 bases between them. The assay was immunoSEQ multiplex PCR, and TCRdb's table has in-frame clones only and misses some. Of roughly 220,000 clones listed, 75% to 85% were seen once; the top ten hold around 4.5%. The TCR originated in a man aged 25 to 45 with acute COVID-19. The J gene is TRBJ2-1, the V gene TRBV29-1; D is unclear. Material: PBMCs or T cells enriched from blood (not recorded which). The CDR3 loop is CSVDSAREQFF. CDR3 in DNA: TGCAGCGTTGATTCCGCGCGCGAGCAGTTCTTC.